One sample yielded the 15 T cell receptor beta chains listed below, sequenced in a study of T-cell memory formation after mild COVID-19. MiXCR was run by TCRdb on the 5' RACE reads, yielding one entry per CDR3 protein. The repertoire consists of 300,000 to 400,000 distinct CDR3 sequences, with around an eighth occurring once and the leading ten covering 22%. The specimen was PBMCs or a T cell subset sorted from them (not recorded which). These receptors came from a man aged 18 to 35 who had mild COVID-19 (a few samples of this study predate the infection). Cell type and time point are not known.

This clonotype came up a few times. V and J are TRBV6-2 or TRBV6-3 and TRBJ2-7; no reliable D call. V was clipped by 5 bases and J by 4 bases, with 9 bases between them. The CDR3 extends over 12 amino acids. The germline gives CDR1 MNHEY, CDR2 SVGEGT. The DNA of the CDR3 is TGTGCCAGCAGTACCGCAACGTACGAGCAGTACGTC. This translates into CASSTATYEQYV.

In its sample, this clonotype was seen many times. The chain has TRBV6-5 and TRBJ1-1; tentatively, D is TRBD1 (5 bases). The CDR3 runs 16 residues. Trimming took 2 bases from V and 7 from J, leaving 20 bases between them. CDR1 and CDR2 from the germline V gene are MNHEY and SVGAGI. The CDR3 bases are TGTGCCAGCAGTTACGACATGACATCCCTGGGGGGTGAAGCTTTCTTT. As protein: CASSYDMTSLGGEAFF.

The chain uses TRBV20-1 and TRBJ1-1; D call uncertain. This CDR3 is 14 amino acids long. Between the trimmed V and J ends, which lost 1 base and 6 bases, there was a span of 15 bases. CDR1 and CDR2 (germline): DFQATT, SNEGSKA (reference sequence). The CDR3 here is CSARVQTPRSEAFF. For the CDR3, the DNA is TGCAGTGCTAGAGTACAAACACCCCGGTCTGAAGCTTTCTTT.

The chain carries TRBV12-3 or TRBV12-4 and TRBJ2-5, with D hard to call. V was trimmed by 1 base and J by 2 bases, leaving 8 bases between them. This CDR3 is built from 14 residues. Written as DNA, the CDR3 is TGTGCCAGCAGTTTAGACGGGTGGCAAGAGACCCAGTACTTC. Amino acids: CASSLDGWQETQYF.

This clonotype was seen a few times. V is TRBV6-6 and J is TRBJ2-1; D is undetermined. CDR1 MNHNY and CDR2 SVGAGI come from the germline V gene (reference sequence). This CDR3 spans 14 amino acids. Deletions cut 2 bases from V and 10 bases from J, with 15 bases between. CDR3 sequence (DNA): TGTGCCAGCAGTTACAGAGAGACCGGCGCGGAGCAGTTCTTC. Translated: CASSYRETGAEQFF.

The J gene is TRBJ2-7, the V gene TRBV6-5, with 7 bases identical to TRBD1. The germline CDR1 and CDR2 sequences are MNHEY and SVGAGI. The V and J ends lost 6 bases and 2 bases, in that order; junction bases with no gene match: 10. The CDR3 runs to 15 residues. The CDR3: CASRLTWTGTYEQYF. The CDR3 bases are TGTGCCAGCAGGCTAACCTGGACAGGAACCTACGAGCAGTACTTC.

This clonotype was observed a few times. This rearrangement joins TRBV4-2 to TRBJ2-1; 13 bases agree with TRBD2. CDR3 length equals 18 residues. CDR1 and CDR2 (germline): LGHNA, YNFKEQ. The junction had 17 bases not matched to a gene; V was cut back by 0 bases and J by 15 bases. CDR3 amino acids: CASSQDNLGLAGAAKGFF. The DNA of the CDR3 is TGTGCCAGCAGCCAAGATAATCTCGGACTAGCGGGGGCTGCGAAAGGGTTCTTC.

This clonotype was seen only a few times. V is TRBV2 and J is TRBJ2-3; D not resolved. Germline values: CDR1 SNHLY, CDR2 FYNNEI. This CDR3 is 14 amino acids long. With 1 base removed from V and 10 bases from J, the gap between germline ends came to 15 bases. CDR3 nucleotide sequence: TGTGCCAGCAGTGAAGATTGGCGTGATCTCCCGCAGTATTTT. Protein product: CASSEDWRDLPQYF. The variable domain in full, with the rest retrieved from reference TRBV2 and TRBJ2-3, is EPEVTQTPSHQVTQMGQEVILRCVPISNHLYFYWYRQILGQKVEFLVSFYNNEISEKSEIFDDQFSVERPDGSNFTLKIRSTKLEDSAMYFCASSEDWRDLPQYFGPGTRLTVL.

The rearrangement joins TRBV6-2 or TRBV6-3 to TRBJ2-6; 8 bases align to TRBD2. Germline V gene data show CDR1 as MNHEY and CDR2 as SVGEGT. The CDR3 is made up of 19 amino acids. The V and J ends lost 4 bases and 0 bases, in that order; junction bases with no gene match: 11. CDR3 amino acids: CASSFSVAGLSSGANVLTF. DNA of the CDR3: TGTGCCAGCAGTTTCTCGGTAGCGGGACTTAGCTCTGGGGCCAACGTCCTGACTTTC.

This clonotype was detected only a few times. This may come from a read error, since a much larger clone is one base off. This chain links TRBV7-9 with TRBJ1-1; 7 nucleotides match TRBD1. This CDR3 is 13 amino acids long. In germline, CDR1 is SEHNR, CDR2 FQNEAQ (reference sequence). In nucleotides, the CDR3 is TGTGCCAGCAGCGCGCAGGGGGAAACTGAAGTTTTCTTT. Residues: CASSAQGETEVFF.

This clonotype was observed a handful of times. CDR3 sequence (DNA): TGCGCCAGCAGCCTGGGTACAGGGTGGATGAACACTGAAGCTTTCTTT. Protein: CASSLGTGWMNTEAFF. The chain carries TRBV5-1 and TRBJ1-1; maybe TRBD1 (6 bases). The germline V gene has CDR1 SGHRS and CDR2 YFSETQ. The CDR3 extends over 16 amino acids. Trimming cost V 4 bases and J 0 bases, with 16 bases left between them.

The rearrangement links TRBV29-1 to TRBJ2-4; the D is unclear. This CDR3 is built from 12 residues. V was cut by 4 bases and J by 6 bases, with 10 bases left in between. The germline CDR1 and CDR2 sequences are SQVTM and ANQGSEA. The CDR3 spells CSVVSARNIQYF. DNA of the CDR3: TGCAGCGTTGTCTCCGCCCGAAACATTCAGTACTTC.

The chain combines TRBV27 with TRBJ1-5; D gene ambiguous. V was trimmed by 5 bases and J by 10 bases, leaving 15 bases between them. The CDR3 is 13 amino acids. Germline CDR1 reads MNHEY; CDR2 reads SMNVEV (reference sequence). CDR3 in amino acids: CASSLSAVSPQHF. The CDR3 DNA reads as TGTGCCAGCAGTCTCAGTGCGGTCAGCCCCCAGCATTTT.

This clonotype has only a few counts. The V call is TRBV30, the J call TRBJ1-6, with no clear D. This CDR3 comprises 13 residues. CDR1 GTSNPN and CDR2 SVGIG come from the germline V gene (reference sequence). The V end was cut by 0 bases, the J end by 9 bases, with 9 bases between. The CDR3, as DNA: TGTGCCTGGAGTGTACGGGAGGTTTCACCCCTCCACTTT. This codes for CAWSVREVSPLHF.

V and J are TRBV9 and TRBJ1-6; D gene uncertain. Germline lookup yields CDR1 SGDLS and CDR2 YYNGEE. With 3 bases removed from V and 10 bases from J, the gap between germline ends came to 8 bases. The CDR3 is 12 amino acids. The CDR3 region has the DNA TGTGCCAGCAGCGGAGATACGTCACCCCTCCACTTT. Amino acids: CASSGDTSPLHF.